This T cell receptor (beta chain) was found in a study of blood T cell repertoires in COVID-19. The CDR3 has 17 residues. Germline V lookup: CDR1 SGHNT, CDR2 YENEEA. The V gene end was trimmed by 0 bases and the J gene end by 8 bases; junction bases not matched to a gene: 11. This clone was detected once. Assay: immunoSEQ multiplex PCR; the TCRdb copy retains only in-frame clones and omits some. The table has 250,000 to 300,000 clones, approximately 91% seen once. This receptor was obtained from a woman between 25 and 40 years old with COVID-19, enrolled during active disease. The sequencing sample was made of peripheral blood. The V and J genes are TRBV11-3 and TRBJ2-1, with 9 positions matching TRBD2. The DNA of the CDR3 is TGTGCCAGCAGCTTAGATTTGGGCGGGAGGGGCATCGATGAGCAGTTCTTC. This encodes CASSLDLGGRGIDEQFF.